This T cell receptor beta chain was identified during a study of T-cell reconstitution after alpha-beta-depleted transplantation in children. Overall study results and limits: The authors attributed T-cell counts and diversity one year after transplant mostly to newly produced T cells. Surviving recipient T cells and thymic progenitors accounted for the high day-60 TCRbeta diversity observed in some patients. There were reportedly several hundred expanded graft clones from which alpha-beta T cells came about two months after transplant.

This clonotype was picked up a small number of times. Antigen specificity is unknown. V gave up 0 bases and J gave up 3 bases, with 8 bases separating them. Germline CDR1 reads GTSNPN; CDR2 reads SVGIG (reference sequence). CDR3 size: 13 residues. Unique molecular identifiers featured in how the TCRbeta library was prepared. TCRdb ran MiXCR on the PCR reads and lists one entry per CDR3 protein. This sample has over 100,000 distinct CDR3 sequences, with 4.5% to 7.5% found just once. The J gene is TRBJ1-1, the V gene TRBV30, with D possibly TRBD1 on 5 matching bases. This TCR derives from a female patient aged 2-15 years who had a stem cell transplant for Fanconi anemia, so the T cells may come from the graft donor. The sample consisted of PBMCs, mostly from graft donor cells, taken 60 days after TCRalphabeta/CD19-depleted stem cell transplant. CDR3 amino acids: CAWSVGDYTEAFF. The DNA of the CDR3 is TGTGCCTGGAGTGTGGGGGACTACACTGAAGCTTTCTTT.